One TCR beta chain is described in this entry. This entry is derived from a study of blood T cell repertoires in COVID-19. As for the study in general: From T cells, B-cell-depleted T cells, or PBMCs came the material, which was cDNA or gDNA.

Libraries were prepared by immunoSEQ multiplex PCR; TCRdb keeps only in-frame clonotypes and omits some of them. This sample has roughly 340,000 clones, with around 87% found just once. V lost 2 bases and J lost 6, with 13 bases in between. This CDR3 has 15 amino acids. Germline CDR1 and CDR2: MNHEY and SMNVEV (reference sequence). The specimen was PBMCs or T cells enriched from blood (not recorded which). The genes are TRBV27 and TRBJ2-2, with a weak D call TRBD1 (6 bases). This receptor was obtained from a man aged 35 to 55 in a cohort exposed to, infected with or recovered from COVID-19 (not recorded which). CDR3 in DNA: TGTGCCAGCAGTTTAGGCAGGGGTTGGCCCGGGGAGCTGTTTTTT. Protein: CASSLGRGWPGELFF.